The 10 T cell receptor beta chains in this list originate from one sample, sequenced in a study of immune heterogeneity within non-small cell lung tumors. The authors amplified TCR beta CDR3 by multiplex PCR with 32 V and 13 J primers. TCRdb recomputed calls from the multiplex PCR reads with MiXCR, one row per CDR3 protein. The table lists about 15,000 distinct CDR3 sequences, approximately 29% of them singletons. Genomic DNA extracted from bulk tumor tissue served as template. A total of about 0.6 ug was used per sample. Spaced far apart, several biopsies were taken from each primary tumor during surgery. With untreated, newly diagnosed non-small cell lung cancer, the patients went on to undergo curative surgery. The sequencing sample was made of lung tumor tissue. The receptors were gathered from a woman between 45 and 65 years old with non-small cell lung cancer.

By share, this clonotype ranks as medium-sized. The CDR3 reads CASSLGGKTEAFF. The CDR3 DNA reads as TGTGCCAGCAGTTTAGGAGGAAAAACTGAAGCTTTCTTT. The rearrangement links TRBV28 to TRBJ1-1; no clear D. The CDR3 has 13 residues. CDR1 is MDHEN and CDR2 is SYDVKM in the germline V gene. Between the trimmed V and J ends, which lost 2 bases and 5 bases, there was a span of 9 bases.

Details on this clonotype: At one of its ends the junction is not consistent with the germline gene, which may arise from a read error. The J gene is TRBJ2-4, the V gene TRBV3-1; the D gene could be TRBD1 or TRBD2 (7 bases each). From germline, CDR1 is LGHDT and CDR2 YNNKEL (reference sequence). CDR3 length: 16 residues. CDR3 DNA sequence: TGTGCCAGGAGCCCCCAGGGGGGGGGGAGCAAAAACATTCAGTACTTC. It specifies CARSPQGGGSKNIQYF. The whole variable domain, remainder taken from reference TRBV3-1 and TRBJ2-4, is DTAVSQTPKYLVTQMGNDKSIKCEQNLGHDTMYWYKQDSKKFLKIMFSYNNKELIINETVPNRFSPKSPDKAHLNLHINSLELGDSAVYFCARSPQGGGSKNIQYFGAGTRLSVL.

The rearrangement uses TRBV7-9 and TRBJ2-3; 9 nucleotides line up with TRBD1. J was trimmed by 4 bases and V by 8 bases; bases with no gene match: 7. This CDR3 is built from 14 residues. The V gene's germline CDR1 is SEHNR and CDR2 FQNEAQ (reference sequence). The CDR3 DNA reads TGTGCCAGCTCTGAACAGGGGGCTGCAGATACGCAGTATTTT. Translation: CASSEQGAADTQYF.

The chain carries TRBV18 and TRBJ2-2; D is ambiguous. Germline CDR1 is KGHSH and CDR2 is LQKENI. This CDR3 has 15 amino acids. Between the trimmed V and J ends, which lost 5 bases and 4 bases, there was a span of 14 bases. The CDR3: CASSFGKKGTGELFF. Written as DNA, the CDR3 is TGTGCCAGCTCATTCGGAAAGAAGGGCACCGGGGAGCTGTTTTTT.

V is TRBV20-1 and J is TRBJ2-7, with TRBD1 matching over 8 bases. V trimming: 6 bases; J trimming: 5 bases; junction bases outside the gene matches: 12. CDR1 is DFQATT and CDR2 is SNEGSKA in the germline V gene (reference sequence). This CDR3 is 14 amino acids long. Written as DNA, the CDR3 is TGCAGTGCCGATAGGGAGACAGGGGCCAACGAGCAGTACTTC. Its protein product is CSADRETGANEQYF.

This clonotype qualifies as medium-sized. This rearrangement joins TRBV11-2 to TRBJ1-2; D unresolved. V lost 2 bases and J lost 6, with 4 bases in between. The CDR3 covers 11 residues. Germline lookup yields CDR1 SGHAT and CDR2 FQNNGV. The CDR3 nucleotides are TGTGCCAGCAGCTTACTTCATGGCTACACCTTC. It codes for CASSLLHGYTF.

This clonotype has ten or more counts. Relative to the germline gene, one junction end is altered; a read error may explain this. The chain carries TRBV20-1 and TRBJ2-1; TRBD1 aligns across 10 bases. The CDR3 contains 13 residues. The V gene's germline CDR1 is DFQATT and CDR2 SNEGSKA (reference sequence). The CDR3 bases are TGCAGTGCTAATCAGGGACAGGGGTTTTGGAACCCCTTC. Its protein is CSANQGQGFWNPF.

Of note for this clonotype: A read error is possible here, since a much larger clone lies one base away. The V and J genes are TRBV6-2 or TRBV6-3 and TRBJ2-3, with D perhaps being TRBD1 or TRBD2 (5 bases each). This CDR3 region has 14 residues. The germline V gene encodes CDR1 MNHEY and CDR2 SVGEGT. In DNA form, the CDR3 reads TGTACCAGCAGTTACCGGGGCAGCACAGATACGCAGTATTTT. Its translation: CTSSYRGSTDTQYF.

In its sample, this clonotype is medium-sized. This chain joins TRBV6-1 and TRBJ2-5, with 8 bases aligning to TRBD1. The germline V gene has CDR1 MNHNS and CDR2 SASEGT. V lost 6 bases and J lost 1; bases outside the gene matches: 4. The CDR3 consists of 14 residues. The chain's CDR3 is CASRRDRGQETQYF. For the CDR3, the DNA is TGTGCCAGCAGACGAGACAGGGGCCAAGAGACCCAGTACTTC.

V is TRBV10-3 and J is TRBJ1-1; TRBD1 agrees at 7 bases. CDR3 size: 15 residues. V gave up 0 bases and J gave up 4 bases; unmatched junction bases: 5. Germline V gene sequence: CDR1 ENHRY, CDR2 SYGVKD. CDR3 in DNA: TGTGCCATCAGTGAGTCTACAGGGGAAGGCACTGAAGCTTTCTTT. Translating gives CAISESTGEGTEAFF.